The 32 T cell receptor beta chains given below trace back to one sample, sequenced in a study of cytomegalovirus exposure and HLA in healthy donors. Researchers ran the PCR with 60 Vbeta and 13 Jbeta primers. Assay used: immunoSEQ multiplex PCR; TCRdb lists only in-frame clones, some missing. The table lists 120,000 or so clones, approximately 81% of them singletons. The sequenced material came from PBMCs. The receptors here all came from a man aged 18 to 30 in good health and CMV-seropositive.

This clone occurred a few times. J is TRBJ1-6 and V is TRBV11-2, with TRBD1 as a possible D gene (5 bases). The V and J ends lost 2 bases and 11 bases respectively, with 16 bases between them. Germline CDR1 SGHAT, CDR2 FQNNGV. This CDR3 has 15 amino acids. The chain's CDR3 is CASSLWTRSLAPLHF. The CDR3 bases are TGTGCCAGCAGCTTATGGACACGCTCCTTGGCACCCCTCCACTTT.

The chain carries TRBV11-2 and TRBJ2-5; D possibly corresponds to TRBD2 (5 bases). Germline V CDR1 and CDR2: SGHAT, FQNNGV. This CDR3 region has 11 residues. V shed 5 bases and J shed 7 bases, with 8 bases lying between them. CDR3 sequence reads: CASSPGVTQYF. The CDR3 DNA reads TGTGCCAGCAGCCCCGGGGTGACCCAGTACTTC.

CDR3 DNA: TGCAGCGTTGACAAGGGGGGGGCTAGCGAGTTTAGGGTAGCCAAAAACATTCAGTACTTC. Its protein is CSVDKGGASEFRVAKNIQYF. The chain links TRBV29-1 to TRBJ2-4; maybe TRBD2 (7 bases). CDR3 length: 20 amino acids. Germline CDR1 SQVTM, CDR2 ANQGSEA. Trimming removed 3 bases at V and 0 bases at J, with 27 bases between.

The chain combines TRBV30 with TRBJ2-7, with a weak D call TRBD1 (7 bases). This CDR3 is 12 amino acids long. Between the trimmed V and J ends, which lost 5 bases and 2 bases, there was a span of 10 bases. Looked up from germline, CDR1 is GTSNPN and CDR2 is SVGIG (reference sequence). This CDR3 reads CAWAGGTYEQYF. CDR3 nucleotide sequence: TGTGCCTGGGCAGGGGGGACCTACGAGCAGTACTTC.

The chain employs TRBV11-2 and TRBJ2-1; 9 nucleotides align to TRBD1. V lost 6 bases to trimming and J lost 6 bases; unmatched junction nucleotides: 12. Germline-derived CDR1 and CDR2 are SGHAT and FQNNGV. The CDR3 contains 16 residues. The chain's CDR3 is CASRTTGQGKPNEQFF. DNA for the CDR3: TGTGCCAGCAGGACCACGGGACAGGGTAAGCCCAATGAGCAGTTCTTC.

This chain connects TRBV4-1 to TRBJ2-3; 9 nucleotides match TRBD2. The germline gives CDR1 MGHRA, CDR2 YSYEKL. The trim removed 0 bases at V and 7 bases at J, leaving 23 bases unmatched. The CDR3 extends over 21 amino acids. CDR3 sequence (DNA): TGCGCCAGCAGCCAAGATGTCTGGGTAGCGGGGGCCGAGGGGGGGAGTAATACGCAGTATTTT. Translation: CASSQDVWVAGAEGGSNTQYF.

V gene TRBV4-2 combines with J gene TRBJ2-3; 14 positions agree with TRBD2. This CDR3 has 16 residues. After removal of 1 base from V and 4 bases from J, the junction contained 1 base not matched to a gene. Germline V gives CDR1 LGHNA, CDR2 YNFKEQ. CDR3 bases: TGTGCCAGCAGCCAAGGACTAGCGGGGGGGGCAGATACGCAGTATTTT. Encoded protein: CASSQGLAGGADTQYF.

The rearrangement uses TRBV25-1 and TRBJ1-2; maybe TRBD1 (6 bases). V was trimmed by 6 bases and J by 7 bases, leaving 18 bases between them. The germline V gene encodes CDR1 MGHDK and CDR2 SYGVNS. The CDR3 length is 14 residues. The CDR3 reads CASSAQGLSGGYTF. The CDR3 bases are TGTGCCAGCAGCGCGCAGGGGCTTTCGGGTGGCTACACCTTC.

The chain has TRBV19 and TRBJ2-2; no reliable D call. The CDR3 spans 13 residues. CDR1 is LNHDA and CDR2 is SQIVND in the germline V gene (reference sequence). V gave up 2 bases and J gave up 6 bases, with 7 bases separating them. In DNA form, the CDR3 reads TGTGCCAGTAGTATACAGGCTGCCGGGGAGCTGTTTTTT. It encodes CASSIQAAGELFF.

The CDR3 protein is CAWGDYGNTIYF. CDR3 DNA sequence: TGTGCCTGGGGTGACTATGGAAACACCATATATTTT. The V and J genes are TRBV30 and TRBJ1-3; D gene unclear. Looked up from germline, CDR1 is GTSNPN and CDR2 is SVGIG (reference sequence). V was trimmed by 5 bases and J by 3 bases, leaving 8 bases between them. The CDR3 runs 12 residues.

V gene TRBV6-1 combines with J gene TRBJ2-2, with 9 positions matching TRBD1. The length of the CDR3 is 17 residues. V was pared by 5 bases and J by 5 bases, with 12 bases of the junction left unmatched. Germline V gives CDR1 MNHNS, CDR2 SASEGT. CDR3 region: CASSQEPGTGPTGELFF. In nucleotides, the CDR3 is TGTGCCAGCAGTCAAGAACCCGGGACAGGGCCTACCGGGGAGCTGTTTTTT.

The V call is TRBV5-1, the J call TRBJ2-5; D perhaps matches TRBD1 (6 bases). This CDR3 contains 15 residues. CDR1 is SGHRS, CDR2 YFSETQ, per germline. V was shortened by 5 bases and J by 4 bases, with 18 bases between the two germline ends. In nucleotides, the CDR3 is TGCGCCAGCAGGCGACAGGCCATTGTAACAGAGACCCAGTACTTC. The encoded protein is CASRRQAIVTETQYF.

CDR3 amino acids: CASSEAQTGGAFF. CDR3 in DNA: TGTGCCAGCAGTGAAGCGCAGACAGGGGGGGCTTTCTTT. The rearrangement links TRBV6-1 to TRBJ1-1, with 9 bases identical to TRBD1. CDR3 length equals 13 residues. Germline CDR1 is MNHNS and CDR2 is SASEGT. V trimming: 0 bases; J trimming: 11 bases; junction bases outside the gene matches: 4.

The CDR3 sequence: CARSTTGVGLHEQYF. Here the CDR3 DNA reads TGTGCCCGATCTACGACCGGGGTAGGTTTACACGAGCAGTACTTC. The chain joins TRBV30 to TRBJ2-7; D might be TRBD2 (5 bases). The V gene's germline CDR1 is GTSNPN and CDR2 SVGIG (reference sequence). There are 15 residues in the CDR3. The V gene lost 8 bases and the J gene lost 5 bases, with 25 bases spanning the gap. The complete variable domain, with remaining parts taken from reference TRBV30 and TRBJ2-7, reads SQTIHQWPATLVQPVGSPLSLECTVEGTSNPNLYWYRQAAGRGLQLLFYSVGIGQISSEVPQNLSASRPQDRQFILSSKKLLLSDSGFYLCARSTTGVGLHEQYFGPGTRLTVT.

The chain links TRBV6-1 to TRBJ1-4; D perhaps matches TRBD1 (6 bases). This CDR3 contains 16 residues. V shed 0 bases and J shed 7 bases, with 15 bases lying between them. Germline lookup yields CDR1 MNHNS and CDR2 SASEGT. The CDR3 nucleotides are TGTGCCAGCAGTGAAGCTTACAGGGCGGGGGTTGAAAAACTGTTTTTT. Its translation: CASSEAYRAGVEKLFF.

The chain has TRBV7-9 and TRBJ1-2; D gene unclear. Germline CDR1 reads SEHNR; CDR2 reads FQNEAQ (reference sequence). The CDR3 sequence is 12 residues long. V gave up 1 base and J gave up 4 bases, with 4 bases separating them. DNA for the CDR3: TGTGCCAGCAGCTTAGGCAGCTATGGCTACACCTTC. It encodes CASSLGSYGYTF.

The J gene is TRBJ1-4, the V gene TRBV25-1; TRBD1 is a possible D gene (6 bases). The CDR3 runs to 14 residues. CDR1 is MGHDK, CDR2 SYGVNS, per germline. The germline V and J ends were trimmed by 3 bases and 5 bases, with 10 bases remaining between them. The CDR3 DNA sequence: TGTGCCAGCAGTGACGTAGGGGGAAATGAAAAACTGTTTTTT. Translated, it gives CASSDVGGNEKLFF.

This clone was picked up a small number of times. V and J are TRBV6-1 and TRBJ2-5; the D gene is possibly TRBD2 (7 bases). Trimming left V 8 bases short and J 7 bases short, with 20 bases between. From germline, CDR1 is MNHNS and CDR2 SASEGT. The length of the CDR3 is 14 residues. The DNA for the CDR3 is TGTGCCAGCTCTGTAATAGGGGGGGCTGGGACCCAGTACTTC. It translates to CASSVIGGAGTQYF.

The chain employs TRBV5-5 and TRBJ1-3; 10 nucleotides line up with TRBD1. V was pared by 4 bases and J by 3 bases, with 7 bases of the junction left unmatched. Germline CDR1 SGHKS, CDR2 YYEKEE (reference sequence). The CDR3 spans 16 residues. Written as DNA, the CDR3 is TGTGCCAGCAGCATGGACGACAGGGGGCTTGGAAACACCATATATTTT. This gives the protein CASSMDDRGLGNTIYF.

V and J are TRBV19 and TRBJ1-3; D gene unclear. V lost 5 bases and J 0 bases, leaving 8 bases between the germline ends. Germline V gene sequence: CDR1 LNHDA, CDR2 SQIVND (reference sequence). CDR3 length: 14 amino acids. CDR3 coding DNA: TGTGCCAGTAGTGTAAGCTACTCTGGAAACACCATATATTTT. Translation gives CASSVSYSGNTIYF.

This chain connects TRBV9 to TRBJ2-5; a possible D gene is TRBD2 (7 bases). CDR1 is SGDLS, CDR2 YYNGEE, per germline. There are 18 residues in the CDR3. V lost 3 bases, J lost 4 bases, and 25 bases lay in between. This CDR3 reads CASSEPTDVGGAGETQYF. CDR3 DNA: TGTGCCAGCAGCGAACCTACGGACGTTGGGGGGGCTGGAGAGACCCAGTACTTC. The complete variable domain, with remaining parts taken from reference TRBV9 and TRBJ2-5, reads DSGVTQTPKHLITATGQRVTLRCSPRSGDLSVYWYQQSLDQGLQFLIQYYNGEERAKGNILERFSAQQFPDLHSELNLSSLELGDSALYFCASSEPTDVGGAGETQYFGPGTRLLVL.

V usage is TRBV5-4 and J usage is TRBJ2-1; 7 positions agree with TRBD2. V lost 4 bases, J lost 2 bases, and 9 bases stayed unmatched. From germline, CDR1 is SGHNT and CDR2 YYREEE (reference sequence). This CDR3 contains 16 residues. The CDR3 sequence is CASSAPSSGPYNEQFF. CDR3 in DNA: TGTGCCAGCAGCGCCCCATCTAGCGGTCCCTACAATGAGCAGTTCTTC.

The V and J genes are TRBV5-1 and TRBJ1-6; TRBD1 is a possible D gene (5 bases). V was shortened by 0 bases and J by 9 bases, with 22 bases between the two germline ends. CDR1 is SGHRS, CDR2 YFSETQ, per germline. This CDR3 spans 18 amino acids. CDR3 nucleotides: TGCGCCAGCAGCTTGGTGGGGGGTTTAAGAGTTGAAGGTTCACCCCTCCACTTT. Its protein product is CASSLVGGLRVEGSPLHF.

Written as DNA, the CDR3 is TGTGCCAGCAGGAAATCGGAGTCCTACGAGCAGTACTTC. Its protein is CASRKSESYEQYF. The chain joins TRBV2 to TRBJ2-5; D not resolved. The DNA end is a closer match to TRBJ2-7, so the J assignment may be wrong. The germline V gene encodes CDR1 SNHLY and CDR2 FYNNEI. This CDR3 region has 13 residues.

CDR3 amino acids: CASSSRQGAYTEAFF. In DNA form, the CDR3 reads TGTGCCAGCAGCTCGCGACAGGGGGCTTACACTGAAGCTTTCTTT. This chain links TRBV7-9 with TRBJ1-1, with TRBD1 matching over 10 bases. V shed 4 bases and J 3 bases; nucleotides not matched to a gene: 5. CDR1 and CDR2 (germline): SEHNR, FQNEAQ (reference sequence). The CDR3 runs 15 residues.

The rearrangement links TRBV4-1 to TRBJ2-1, with 7 bases aligning to TRBD2. CDR3 length: 12 amino acids. The V gene end was trimmed by 5 bases and the J gene end by 7 bases; junction bases not matched to a gene: 2. From germline, CDR1 is MGHRA and CDR2 YSYEKL. In DNA, the CDR3 is TGCGCCAGCAGCTGGGGGGGTAATGAGCAGTTCTTC. It is translated as CASSWGGNEQFF.

This chain uses TRBV6-5 with TRBJ2-1; 7 positions agree with TRBD2. J gave up 4 bases and V 0 bases, and 6 bases lay outside the gene matches. The CDR3 has 16 amino acids. CDR1 MNHEY and CDR2 SVGAGI come from the germline V gene. The CDR3 sequence: CASSYSLSGIYNEQFF. Here the CDR3 DNA reads TGTGCCAGCAGTTACTCGTTGAGCGGGATATACAATGAGCAGTTCTTC.

The chain uses TRBV27 and TRBJ2-5; a weak D match, TRBD2 (5 bases). Germline assignment: CDR1 MNHEY and CDR2 SMNVEV (reference sequence). V gave up 3 bases and J gave up 2 bases, with 13 bases separating them. The CDR3 spans 15 residues. The CDR3 region has the DNA TGTGCCAGCAGTTTTCGGGATTCTCCGCAAGAGACCCAGTACTTC. This codes for CASSFRDSPQETQYF.

This chain links TRBV18 with TRBJ2-1; D is undetermined. Trimming left V 3 bases short and J 8 bases short, with 23 bases between. The V gene's germline CDR1 is KGHSH and CDR2 LQKENI. CDR3 size: 17 residues. The CDR3 DNA reads as TGTGCCAGCTCACCTCCCTTGGGCAATTTCCGTGGGTATGAGCAGTTCTTC. This translates into CASSPPLGNFRGYEQFF.

This clone has a single count. The chain employs TRBV7-2 and TRBJ2-1; D not certain. V shed 6 bases and J shed 1 base, with 10 bases lying between them. The V gene's germline CDR1 is SGHTA and CDR2 FQGNSA. This CDR3 is built from 14 residues. CDR3 coding DNA: TGTGCCAGCAGGGTCAGTGCATCCTACAATGAGCAGTTCTTC. Amino acids: CASRVSASYNEQFF.

The rearrangement uses TRBV18 and TRBJ1-3; the D gene is possibly TRBD1 (6 bases). Germline CDR1 reads KGHSH; CDR2 reads LQKENI. The CDR3 totals 15 residues. V was shortened by 3 bases and J by 2 bases, with 11 bases between the two germline ends. The CDR3 DNA is TGTGCCAGCTCACCTAAGACAGGCCCTGGAAACACCATATATTTT. Encoded protein: CASSPKTGPGNTIYF.

V gene TRBV18 combines with J gene TRBJ1-2; TRBD1 is a possible D gene (5 bases). Germline-derived CDR1 and CDR2 are KGHSH and LQKENI. The CDR3 contains 15 residues. V was trimmed by 2 bases and J by 5 bases, leaving 15 bases between them. The CDR3 here is CASSPSSQGSYGYTF. CDR3 DNA sequence: TGTGCCAGCTCACCAAGTTCGCAGGGTTCATATGGCTACACCTTC.